This T cell receptor beta chain was captured by sequencing in a study of cytomegalovirus exposure and HLA in healthy donors. PCR primers comprised 60 Vbeta and 13 Jbeta primers. As handled by the study authors: Roughly 80 million unique TCR beta chains, roughly 11 million of them shared, were counted by a later analysis. Measured with immunoSEQ multiplex PCR; TCRdb has only the in-frame clones, and not every one. V, J and clone size are those of that table, while D and trimming were read from the DNA. Of some 150,000 clones in the sample, 65% to 85% were seen once. Germline CDR1 reads SNHLY; CDR2 reads FYNNEI. V lost 4 bases and J lost 8, with 20 bases in between. The CDR3 consists of 15 residues. As for this clone: What it binds is not known.

The study, taken as a whole, reports: Later on, an analysis found that several of the most significant clusters appeared to be linked to common viral pathogens, which included parvovirus B19.

Sequenced sample: PBMCs. The genes are TRBV2 and TRBJ1-2; D possibly corresponds to TRBD1 (5 bases). The sequence was collected from a woman under 40 in good health and CMV-seropositive. The CDR3 DNA is TGTGCCAGCAGTGGGGGGAGGCCGTCCTATGAGGGCTACACCTTC. This sequence encodes CASSGGRPSYEGYTF.